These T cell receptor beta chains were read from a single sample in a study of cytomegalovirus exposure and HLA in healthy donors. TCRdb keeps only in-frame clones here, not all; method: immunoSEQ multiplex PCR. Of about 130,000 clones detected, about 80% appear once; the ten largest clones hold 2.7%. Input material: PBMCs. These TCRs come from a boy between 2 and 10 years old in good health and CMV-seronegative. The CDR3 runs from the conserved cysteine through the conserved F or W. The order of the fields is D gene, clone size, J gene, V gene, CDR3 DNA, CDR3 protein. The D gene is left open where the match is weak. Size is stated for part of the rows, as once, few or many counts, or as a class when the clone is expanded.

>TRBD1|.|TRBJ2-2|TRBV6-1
TGTGCCAGTCACACAGGGGGCGTTGGGACCGGGGAGCTGTTTTTT
CASHTGGVGTGELFF
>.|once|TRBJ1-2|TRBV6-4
TGTGCCAGCAGTGACTCGATGGAGGGGAATAATTGCACCTTC
CASSDSMEGNNCTF
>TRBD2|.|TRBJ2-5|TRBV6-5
TGTGCCAGCAGTTACAAGCGGGAGGGAGGAGAGACCCAGTACTTC
CASSYKREGGETQYF
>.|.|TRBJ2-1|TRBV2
TGTGCCAGCAGCACCGGCACAGAGACCTACAATGAGCAGTTCTTC
CASSTGTETYNEQFF
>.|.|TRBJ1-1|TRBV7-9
TGTGCCAGCAGCCCGACGTCAGCGGGTATGAACACTGAAGCTTTCTTT
CASSPTSAGMNTEAFF
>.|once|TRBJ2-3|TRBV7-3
TGTGCCAGCAGCTCACAGGGAGATACGCAGTATTTT
CASSSQGDTQYF
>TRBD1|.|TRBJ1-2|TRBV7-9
TGTGCCAGCAGCTTTGGGACAGGGGATGGCTACACCTTC
CASSFGTGDGYTF
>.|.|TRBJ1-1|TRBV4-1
TGCGCCAGCAGCCACCCTTTGAACACTGAAGCTTTCTTT
CASSHPLNTEAFF
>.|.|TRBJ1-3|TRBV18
TGTGCCAGCTCCACGACAGTCACTAACTCTGGAAACACCATATATTTT
CASSTTVTNSGNTIYF
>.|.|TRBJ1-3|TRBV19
TGTGCCAGTAGTAGACAGGATCTCTCTGGAAACACCATATATTTT
CASSRQDLSGNTIYF
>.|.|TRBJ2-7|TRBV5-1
TGCGCCAGCAGCTTGGTGTCCTCCGAGCAGTACTTC
CASSLVSSEQYF
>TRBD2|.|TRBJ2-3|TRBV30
TGTGCCTGGAGGCCACTAGCGGGAGGGCCAGATACGCAGTATTTT
CAWRPLAGGPDTQYF
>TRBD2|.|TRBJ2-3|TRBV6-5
TGTGCCAGCAGTTCTCGACTAGCGTTCGGAGATACGCAGTATTTT
CASSSRLAFGDTQYF
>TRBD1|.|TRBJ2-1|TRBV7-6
TGTGCCAGCAGCTTAGGAGACAGGGCCAATGAGCAGTTCTTC
CASSLGDRANEQFF
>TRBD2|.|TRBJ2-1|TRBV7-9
TGTGCCAGCAGCCTTAGCGGGGGGGCCGACAATGAGCAGTTCTTC
CASSLSGGADNEQFF
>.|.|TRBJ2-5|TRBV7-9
TGTGCCAGCAGCCTCGGAGCAAAAGAGACCCAGTACTTC
CASSLGAKETQYF
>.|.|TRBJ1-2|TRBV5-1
TGCGCCAGCAGCTCAGGGGTTGTTGGCTACACCTTC
CASSSGVVGYTF
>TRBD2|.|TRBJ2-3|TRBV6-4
TGTGCCAGCAGTGGGACTAGCGGGGGAGATACGCAGTATTTT
CASSGTSGGDTQYF
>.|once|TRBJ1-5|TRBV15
TGTGCCACCAGCGGCGGGTATCAGCCCCAGCATTTT
CATSGGYQPQHF
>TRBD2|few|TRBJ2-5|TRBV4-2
TGTGCCAGCAGCCAAGATGGGGGCGGGGGGCAAGAGACCCAGTACTTC
CASSQDGGGGQETQYF
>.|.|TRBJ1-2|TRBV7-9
TGTGCCAGCAGCGCCAGTACAGGGCTCCCCTATGGCTACACCTTC
CASSASTGLPYGYTF
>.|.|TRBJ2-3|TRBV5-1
TGCGCCAGCAGCTTGGAGGGGAATACGCAGTATTTT
CASSLEGNTQYF
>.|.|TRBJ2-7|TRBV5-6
TGTGCCAGCAGCAGTCAATGGTTCCCAACAGGAGAAGGTACCTACGAGCAGTACTTC
CASSSQWFPTGEGTYEQYF
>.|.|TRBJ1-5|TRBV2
TGTGCCAGCAGTGGGGTGTTCGGGGGCAATCAGCCCCAGCATTTT
CASSGVFGGNQPQHF
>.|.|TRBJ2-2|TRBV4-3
TGCGCCAGCAGCCAAGATAACAGTAGTCCCGGGGAGCTGTTTTTT
CASSQDNSSPGELFF
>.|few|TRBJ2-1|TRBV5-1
TGCGCCAGCAGCTTGTGGCAGCGCTCCTACAATGAGCAGTTCTTC
CASSLWQRSYNEQFF
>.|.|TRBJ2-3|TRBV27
TGTGCCAGCAGGCCTATTCTGCGGGACAGTTTTCAGGACACAGATACGCAGTATTTT
CASRPILRDSFQDTDTQYF